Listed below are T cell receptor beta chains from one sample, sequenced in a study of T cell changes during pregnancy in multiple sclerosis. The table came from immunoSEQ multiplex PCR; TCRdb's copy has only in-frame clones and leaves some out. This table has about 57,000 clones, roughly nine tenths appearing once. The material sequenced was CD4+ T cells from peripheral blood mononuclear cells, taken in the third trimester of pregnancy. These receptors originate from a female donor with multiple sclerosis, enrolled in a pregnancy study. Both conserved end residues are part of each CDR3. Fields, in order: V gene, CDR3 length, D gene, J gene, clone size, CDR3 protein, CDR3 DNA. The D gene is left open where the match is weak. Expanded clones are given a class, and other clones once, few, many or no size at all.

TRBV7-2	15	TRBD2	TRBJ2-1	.	CASSWATSGSGEQFF	TGTGCCAGCAGCTGGGCTACTAGCGGGAGTGGAGAGCAGTTCTTC
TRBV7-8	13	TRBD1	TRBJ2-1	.	CASSPDRDNEQFF	TGTGCCAGCAGCCCCGACAGGGACAATGAGCAGTTCTTC
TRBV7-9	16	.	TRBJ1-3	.	CASSQAGGQTGNTIYF	TGTGCCAGCAGCCAGGCCGGGGGGCAAACTGGAAACACCATATATTTT
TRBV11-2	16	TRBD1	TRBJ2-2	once	CASSLYRDRVLGELFF	TGTGCCAGCAGCTTATACCGGGACAGGGTGCTCGGGGAGCTGTTTTTT
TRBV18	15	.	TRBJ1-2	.	CASSPLRGDDYGYTF	TGTGCCAGCTCACCACTAAGGGGTGACGACTATGGCTACACCTTC
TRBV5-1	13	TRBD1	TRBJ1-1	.	CASSVGQDFEAFF	TGCGCCAGCAGCGTAGGACAGGATTTTGAAGCTTTCTTT
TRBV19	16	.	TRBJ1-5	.	CASSTYGTGMNQPQHF	TGTGCCAGTAGTACATATGGTACAGGTATGAACCAGCCCCAGCATTTT
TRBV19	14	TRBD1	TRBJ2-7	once	CASSRQGGFYEQYF	TGTGCCAGTAGCAGACAGGGCGGTTTCTACGAGCAGTACTTC
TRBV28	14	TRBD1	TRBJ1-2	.	CATRLTGGYYGYTF	TGTGCCACCAGGTTGACAGGGGGCTACTATGGCTACACCTTC
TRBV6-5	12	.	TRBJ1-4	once	CASKDRNEKLFF	TGTGCCAGCAAGGACAGAAATGAAAAACTGTTTTTT
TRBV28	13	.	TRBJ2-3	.	CASSRSGTDTQYF	TGTGCCAGCAGTCGGAGCGGCACAGATACGCAGTATTTT
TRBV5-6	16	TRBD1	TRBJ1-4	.	CASSLAGTGEGEKLFF	TGTGCCAGCAGCTTGGCCGGGACAGGGGAAGGGGAAAAACTGTTTTTT
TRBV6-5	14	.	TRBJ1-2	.	CASSYGQGNYGYTF	TGTGCCAGCAGTTATGGTCAGGGGAACTATGGCTACACCTTC
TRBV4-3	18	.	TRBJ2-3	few	CASSQERPRSGDTDTQYF	TGCGCCAGCAGCCAAGAGCGGCCTCGATCCGGGGACACAGATACGCAGTATTTT
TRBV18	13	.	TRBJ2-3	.	CASSPPSTDTQYF	TGTGCCAGCTCACCACCTAGTACAGATACGCAGTATTTT
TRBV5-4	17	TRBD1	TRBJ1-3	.	CASSLGDRRMAGNTIYF	TGTGCCAGCAGCTTAGGGGACAGACGCATGGCTGGAAACACCATATATTTT
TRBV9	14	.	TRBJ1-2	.	CASSVSTDSSGYTF	TGTGCCAGCAGCGTCTCGACCGACAGTAGCGGCTACACCTTC
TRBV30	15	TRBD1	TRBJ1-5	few	CAWSEGQTSNQPQHF	TGTGCCTGGAGTGAGGGACAGACTAGCAATCAGCCCCAGCATTTT
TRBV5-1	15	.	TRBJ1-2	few	CASSLITAQHYGYTF	TGCGCCAGCAGCTTGATTACCGCACAACACTATGGCTACACCTTC
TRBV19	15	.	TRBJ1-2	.	CASQSKVGANYGYTF	TGTGCCAGCCAGTCAAAGGTAGGAGCTAACTATGGCTACACCTTC
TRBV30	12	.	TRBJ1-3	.	CASDISGNTIYF	TGTGCCTCCGACATATCAGGAAACACCATATATTTT
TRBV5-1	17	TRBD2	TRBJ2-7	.	CASSLAIGPSGIYEQYF	TGCGCCAGCAGCTTGGCCATAGGGCCTAGCGGGATCTACGAGCAGTACTTC
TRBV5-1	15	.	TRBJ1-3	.	CASRTTGYSGNTIYF	TGCGCCAGCCGGACTACAGGATACTCTGGAAACACCATATATTTT
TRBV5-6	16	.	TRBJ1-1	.	CASSLGDNFWDTEAFF	TGTGCCAGCAGCTTGGGGGACAATTTTTGGGACACTGAAGCTTTCTTT
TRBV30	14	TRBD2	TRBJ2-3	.	CAWSVLAGADTQYF	TGTGCCTGGAGTGTACTAGCGGGAGCAGATACGCAGTATTTT
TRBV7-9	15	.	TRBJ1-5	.	CASSLDGSENQPQHF	TGTGCCAGCAGCTTAGACGGCAGCGAAAATCAGCCCCAGCATTTT
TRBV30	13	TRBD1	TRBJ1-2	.	CAWTPGTVGGYTF	TGTGCCTGGACCCCGGGGACAGTGGGTGGCTACACCTTC
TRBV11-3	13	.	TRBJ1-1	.	CASSLVPGTEAFF	TGTGCCAGCAGCTTAGTGCCGGGCACTGAAGCTTTCTTT
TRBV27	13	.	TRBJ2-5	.	CASSFRTRETQYF	TGTGCCAGCAGTTTCCGGACACGGGAGACCCAGTACTTC
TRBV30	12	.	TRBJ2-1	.	CAWGRPANEQFF	TGTGCCTGGGGCAGGCCCGCCAATGAGCAGTTCTTC
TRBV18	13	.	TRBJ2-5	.	CASSLFNRETQYF	TGTGCCAGCTCACTTTTTAACCGGGAGACCCAGTACTTC
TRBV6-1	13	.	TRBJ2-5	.	CAMARGWRETQYF	TGTGCCATGGCGAGGGGGTGGAGGGAGACCCAGTACTTC
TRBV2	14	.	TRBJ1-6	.	CASSSRVKNSPLHF	TGTGCCAGCAGTTCTCGCGTTAAGAATTCACCCCTCCACTTT
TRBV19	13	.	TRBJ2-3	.	CASSTVGPDTQYF	TGTGCCAGTAGTACCGTGGGGCCAGATACGCAGTATTTT
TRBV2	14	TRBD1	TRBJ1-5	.	CASSGDSSNQPQHF	TGTGCCAGCAGTGGGGACAGCAGCAATCAGCCCCAGCATTTT
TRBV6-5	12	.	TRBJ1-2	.	CASKQGAYGYTF	TGTGCCAGCAAGCAGGGTGCCTATGGCTACACCTTC
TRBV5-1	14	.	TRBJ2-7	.	CASSLEWPPGEQYF	TGCGCCAGCAGCTTGGAATGGCCCCCGGGCGAGCAGTACTTC
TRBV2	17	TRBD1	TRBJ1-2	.	CASTVDPLTGETGGYTF	TGTGCCAGCACCGTTGACCCCCTCACAGGGGAAACGGGTGGCTACACCTTC
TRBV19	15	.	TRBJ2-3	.	CASSLAVGSTDTQYF	TGTGCCAGTAGCCTAGCTGTGGGATCCACAGATACGCAGTATTTT
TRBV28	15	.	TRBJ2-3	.	CASSLRKGRTDTQYF	TGTGCCAGCAGTTTACGGAAGGGGCGCACAGATACGCAGTATTTT
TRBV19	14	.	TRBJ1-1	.	CASRPPTGNTEAFF	TGTGCCAGTAGGCCTCCGACAGGGAACACTGAAGCTTTCTTT
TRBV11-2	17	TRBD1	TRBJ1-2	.	CASSLVGSGQGVYGYTF	TGTGCCAGCAGCTTAGTGGGGTCGGGACAGGGAGTCTATGGCTACACCTTC
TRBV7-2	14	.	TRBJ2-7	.	CASSFGSGEAEQYF	TGTGCCAGCAGCTTCGGTAGTGGGGAGGCGGAGCAGTACTTC
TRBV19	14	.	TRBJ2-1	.	CASSEAGNYNEQFF	TGTGCCAGTAGTGAAGCCGGGAACTACAATGAGCAGTTCTTC
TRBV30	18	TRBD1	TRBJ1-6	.	CAWSFHRGSFSYNSPLHF	TGTGCCTGGAGTTTTCACAGGGGGAGTTTTTCCTATAATTCACCCCTCCACTTT
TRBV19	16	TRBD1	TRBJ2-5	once	CASSIALGQGLKTQYF	TGTGCCAGTAGTATAGCTTTGGGACAGGGTTTGAAGACCCAGTACTTC